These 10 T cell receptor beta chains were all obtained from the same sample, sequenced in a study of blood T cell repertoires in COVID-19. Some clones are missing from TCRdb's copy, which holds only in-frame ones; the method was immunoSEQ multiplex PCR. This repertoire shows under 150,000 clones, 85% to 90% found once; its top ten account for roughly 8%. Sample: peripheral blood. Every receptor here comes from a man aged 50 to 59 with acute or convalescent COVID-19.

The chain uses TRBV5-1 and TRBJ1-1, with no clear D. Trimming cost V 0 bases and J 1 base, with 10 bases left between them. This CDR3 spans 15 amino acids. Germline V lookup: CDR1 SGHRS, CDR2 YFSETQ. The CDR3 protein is CASSLDRGGNTEAFF. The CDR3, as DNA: TGCGCCAGCAGCTTGGATCGGGGAGGGAACACTGAAGCTTTCTTT.

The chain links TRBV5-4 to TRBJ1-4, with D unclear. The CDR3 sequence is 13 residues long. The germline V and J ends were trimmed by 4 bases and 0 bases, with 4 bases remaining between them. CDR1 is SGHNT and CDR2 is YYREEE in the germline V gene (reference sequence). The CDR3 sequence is CASSHATNEKLFF. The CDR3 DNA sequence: TGTGCCAGCAGCCATGCAACTAATGAAAAACTGTTTTTT.

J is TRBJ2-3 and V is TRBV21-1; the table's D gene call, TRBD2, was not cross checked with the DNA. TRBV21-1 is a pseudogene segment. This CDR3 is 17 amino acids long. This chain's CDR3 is CASSIRTSGRAPDTQYF. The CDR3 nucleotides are TGTGCCAGCAGCATCCGGACTAGCGGGAGGGCCCCAGATACGCAGTATTTT.

The CDR3 spells CSASAGVDGYTF. Written as DNA, the CDR3 is TGCAGTGCTAGTGCAGGGGTGGATGGCTACACCTTC. The V gene is TRBV20-1, the J gene TRBJ1-2, with D perhaps matching TRBD1 (6 bases). The germline V gene encodes CDR1 DFQATT and CDR2 SNEGSKA (reference sequence). V shed 3 bases and J shed 6 bases, with 11 bases lying between them. The CDR3 sequence is 12 residues long.

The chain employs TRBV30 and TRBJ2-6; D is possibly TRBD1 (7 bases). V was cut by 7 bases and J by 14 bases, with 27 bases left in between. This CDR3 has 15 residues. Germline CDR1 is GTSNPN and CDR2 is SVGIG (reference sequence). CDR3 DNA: TGTGCCTCCCAATTCTTGTCAGGGGGACTGAAACTCCTGACTTTC. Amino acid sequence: CASQFLSGGLKLLTF.

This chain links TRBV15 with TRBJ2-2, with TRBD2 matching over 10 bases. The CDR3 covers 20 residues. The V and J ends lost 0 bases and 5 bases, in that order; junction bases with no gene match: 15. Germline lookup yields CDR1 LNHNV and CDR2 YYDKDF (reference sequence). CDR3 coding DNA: TGTGCCACCAGCAGAGATAGCCTAGCGGGAGTATTCGCGCGTACCGGGGAGCTGTTTTTT. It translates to CATSRDSLAGVFARTGELFF.

DNA of the CDR3: TGCGCCAGCAGCCAAGATAGGGGTGGAAACACCATATATTTT. The encoded protein is CASSQDRGGNTIYF. This chain connects TRBV4-1 to TRBJ1-3; D may be TRBD1 (5 bases). Looked up from germline, CDR1 is MGHRA and CDR2 is YSYEKL. V gave up 0 bases and J gave up 3 bases, with 6 bases separating them. The CDR3 has 14 residues.

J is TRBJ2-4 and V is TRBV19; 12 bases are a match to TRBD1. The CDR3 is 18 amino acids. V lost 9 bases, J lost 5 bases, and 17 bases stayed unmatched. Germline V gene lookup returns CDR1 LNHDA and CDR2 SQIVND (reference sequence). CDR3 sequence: CASRDRGHGGARENIQYF. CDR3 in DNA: TGTGCCAGCCGGGACAGGGGGCACGGGGGAGCTAGGGAAAACATTCAGTACTTC.

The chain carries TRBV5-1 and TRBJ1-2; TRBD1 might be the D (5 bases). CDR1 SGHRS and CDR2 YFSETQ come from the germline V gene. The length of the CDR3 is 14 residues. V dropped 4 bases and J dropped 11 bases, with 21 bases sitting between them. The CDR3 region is CASSPAGSAAGYTF. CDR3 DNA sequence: TGCGCCAGCAGCCCGGCAGGGTCAGCCGCTGGATACACCTTC.

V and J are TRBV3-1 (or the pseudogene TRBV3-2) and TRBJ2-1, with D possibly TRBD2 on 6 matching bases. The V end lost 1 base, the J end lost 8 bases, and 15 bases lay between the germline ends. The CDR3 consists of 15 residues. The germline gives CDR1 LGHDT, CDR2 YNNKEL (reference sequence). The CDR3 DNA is TGTGCCAGCAGCCAAGGACGGGGGTCTTGGGATGAGCAGTTCTTC. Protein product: CASSQGRGSWDEQFF.